This is a list of T cell receptor beta chains from one sample in a study of T cell responses to AZD1222 COVID-19 vaccine. Assay: immunoSEQ multiplex PCR; the TCRdb copy retains only in-frame clones and omits some. The data contain some 140,000 clones, 91% of them seen just once; the ten biggest clones take up 2.8%. The sample in question was peripheral blood, obtained on day 0 of AZD1222 vaccination. The source of these receptors is an adult in good health. The CDR3 runs from the conserved cysteine through the conserved F or W. The D gene is left open where the match is weak. For some rows the clone size is stated as once, few or many, or as a class when expanded; others skip it.

NA	TRBV10-3	TRBJ1-6	TRBD1	TGTGCCATCAGGGCCGGGACAGGGAGCTCCTATAATTCACCCCTCCACTTT	CAIRAGTGSSYNSPLHF
NA	TRBV5-5	TRBJ1-5	NA	TGTGCCAGCAGCCTTAGAGGGAGCACTAATCAGCCCCAGCATTTT	CASSLRGSTNQPQHF
NA	TRBV6-5	TRBJ1-4	NA	TGTGCCAGCAGACACGGACACCTCAGGGATGAAAAACTGTTTTTT	CASRHGHLRDEKLFF
once	TRBV4-1	TRBJ1-4	TRBD1	TGCGCCAGCAGCCAAGTGCCCCAGACAGGGTTGAGACTGTTTTTT	CASSQVPQTGLRLFF
NA	TRBV6-2/TRBV6-3	TRBJ2-4	TRBD2	TGTGCCAGTAGCGGGGGGGCCTTGGGAAACATTCAGTACTTC	CASSGGALGNIQYF
NA	TRBV7-6	TRBJ2-5	NA	TGTGCCAGCAGCTTAAAGGAGACCCAGTACTTC	CASSLKETQYF
NA	TRBV7-6	TRBJ2-1	NA	TGTGCCAGCAGCTTAGGGGGGACTGGTGGGGCGGAACAGTTCTTC	CASSLGGTGGAEQFF
NA	TRBV5-5	TRBJ2-1	NA	TGTGCCAGCACTGGCAGTGAGCAGTTCTTC	CASTGSEQFF
once	TRBV5-1	TRBJ1-1	NA	TGCGCCAGCAGCTTGTATGGGAGCGCGAACACTGAAGCTTTCTTT	CASSLYGSANTEAFF
once	TRBV4-1	TRBJ2-3	NA	TGCGCCAGCAGCTCACCGGGACGGAACACAGATACGCAGTATTTT	CASSSPGRNTDTQYF
NA	TRBV7-3	TRBJ1-4	NA	TGTGCCAGCAGCTTACAGGTGGGTGAAAAACTGTTTTTT	CASSLQVGEKLFF
once	TRBV12-3/TRBV12-4	TRBJ2-1	TRBD2	TGTGCCAGCGGCGGACTAGCTGGCAATGAGCAGTTCTTC	CASGGLAGNEQFF
NA	TRBV9	TRBJ1-6	NA	TGTGCCAGCAGCGTAGGTTCTAGTAGCTCCTATAATTCACCCCTCCACTTT	CASSVGSSSSYNSPLHF
once	TRBV5-1	TRBJ2-3	NA	TGCGCCAGCAGCTCGGGTGGGGAGATCTGGGCAGATACGCAGTATTTT	CASSSGGEIWADTQYF
NA	TRBV10-2	TRBJ2-7	NA	TGCGCCAGCAAAGCTAGCTCACCCTACGAGCAGTACTTC	CASKASSPYEQYF
NA	TRBV7-9	TRBJ1-1	NA	TGTGCCAGCAGCATCGAGATGAACACTGAAGCTTTCTTT	CASSIEMNTEAFF
NA	TRBV13	TRBJ1-1	TRBD1	TGTGCCAGCAGCAACCAACAACAGGGGATGGCTGAAGCTTTCTTT	CASSNQQQGMAEAFF
NA	TRBV4-2	TRBJ2-5	TRBD2	TGTGCCAGCAGCCAAGAATTAGCGGGGGGGCGGAGGCAAGAGACCCAGTACTTC	CASSQELAGGRRQETQYF
NA	TRBV6-5	TRBJ1-6	NA	TGTGCCAGCAGTCCCCTGACAGGACCTAATTCACCCCTCCACTTT	CASSPLTGPNSPLHF
NA	TRBV15	TRBJ1-1	NA	TGTGCCACCAGCAGAGAAGGGGGGTATGCTGAAGCTTTCTTT	CATSREGGYAEAFF
NA	TRBV5-5	TRBJ1-1	NA	TGTGCCAGCAGCTTGGGCACCACGGGGACTGAAGCTTTCTTT	CASSLGTTGTEAFF
NA	TRBV11-1	TRBJ1-1	NA	TGTGCCAGCAGCTTCGGAGGGGGCACTGAAGCTTTCTTT	CASSFGGGTEAFF
NA	TRBV7-8	TRBJ1-6	TRBD1	TGTGCCAGCAGCGAATCAGGGACAGGGGTTCTATCACCCCTCCACTTT	CASSESGTGVLSPLHF
NA	TRBV4-1	TRBJ2-1	NA	TGCGCCAGCAGCCAAGAACACCTATCCTACAATGAGCAGTTCTTC	CASSQEHLSYNEQFF
few	TRBV9	TRBJ1-3	NA	TGTGCCAGCAGCGTAAGCTCCCAAAGCTCTGGAAACACCATATATTTT	CASSVSSQSSGNTIYF
once	TRBV11-3	TRBJ2-3	TRBD2	TGTGCCAGCAGCTTAAGACTAGCGGCCGACGGAGATACGCAGTATTTT	CASSLRLAADGDTQYF
NA	TRBV7-2	TRBJ2-3	NA	TGTGCCAGCAGCTTAACCATGCGGTGGAATACGCAGTATTTT	CASSLTMRWNTQYF
once	TRBV27	TRBJ2-7	TRBD2	TGTGCCAGCAGTTTTTATGGCGGGAGCGGGTACGAGCAGTACTTC	CASSFYGGSGYEQYF
NA	TRBV7-8	TRBJ2-3	NA	TGTGCCAGCAGCTTAGAGGACGTGGGTACGCAGTATTTT	CASSLEDVGTQYF
NA	TRBV30	TRBJ2-1	NA	TGTGCCTTCTGGGTTCTCCCCTACAATGAGCAGTTCTTC	CAFWVLPYNEQFF
NA	TRBV4-3	TRBJ2-5	NA	TGCGCCAGCAGCCAAGAGAGGGAGGTGGGGGAGACCCAGTACTTC	CASSQEREVGETQYF
NA	TRBV13	TRBJ1-5	NA	TGTGCCAGCAGCTTAGGTTCGGGGCTGGGACAGCCCCAGCATTTT	CASSLGSGLGQPQHF
NA	TRBV6-4	TRBJ1-2	NA	TGTGCCAGCAGTGACTCTGGGGGGAAGTATGGCTACACCTTC	CASSDSGGKYGYTF
once	TRBV7-9	TRBJ1-2	NA	TGTGCCAGCAGCGCTCAGGGGAGGTATGGCTACACCTTC	CASSAQGRYGYTF
NA	TRBV6-4	TRBJ2-5	TRBD2	TGTGCCAGCAGTGAGGGGACTAGCGGGATGGAGACCCAGTACTTC	CASSEGTSGMETQYF
NA	TRBV7-2	TRBJ1-1	NA	TGTGCCAGCAGCATGGACACGAACACTGAAGCTTTCTTT	CASSMDTNTEAFF
NA	TRBV5-4	TRBJ2-7	TRBD2	TGTGCCAGCAGCTTGCGGGGGGTCCCCGAGCAGTACTTC	CASSLRGVPEQYF
NA	TRBV19	TRBJ2-1	TRBD1	TGTGCCAGTAGTATGTTCTGGGGGACAGGGGAAGATGAGCAGTTCTTC	CASSMFWGTGEDEQFF
NA	TRBV2	TRBJ2-2	NA	TGTGCCAGCAGCTACGCGGGGTTGGAGACCGGGGAGCTGTTTTTT	CASSYAGLETGELFF
NA	TRBV4-2	TRBJ2-7	TRBD2	TGTGCCAGCAGCCAAGATGGGACGACTAGCGGGCCCTACGAGCAGTACTTC	CASSQDGTTSGPYEQYF
NA	TRBV30	TRBJ1-3	NA	TGTGCCTGGAGTAACTTAGGGGCGCGTGGAAACACCATATATTTT	CAWSNLGARGNTIYF
NA	TRBV27	TRBJ2-2	NA	TGTGCCAGCAGTTTCCTTAGGGAAGGGGAGCTGTTTTTT	CASSFLREGELFF
NA	TRBV6-5	TRBJ1-2	TRBD1	TGTGCCAGCAGTTACTCAGCAGGGGGGGTTGGCTACACCTTC	CASSYSAGGVGYTF
NA	TRBV6-5	TRBJ1-2	NA	TGTGCCAGCAGTTACTCGAGAGGGGGGAACTATGGCTACACCTTC	CASSYSRGGNYGYTF
NA	TRBV6-5	TRBJ2-1	NA	TGTGCCAGCAGTTACATGGGCGGACGCTCCTACAATGAGCAGTTCTTC	CASSYMGGRSYNEQFF
once	TRBV7-2	TRBJ2-3	NA	TGTGCCAGCAGCCCGACTAGTTCAGATACGCAGTATTTT	CASSPTSSDTQYF
NA	TRBV9	TRBJ2-2	NA	TGTGCCAGCAGCGTAGCAGTAGTAGGCACTGGCGCCGGGGAGCTGTTTTTT	CASSVAVVGTGAGELFF
NA	TRBV10-3	TRBJ1-1	NA	TGTGCCATCAGCAGACAGATGATGAACACTGAAGCTTTCTTT	CAISRQMMNTEAFF
NA	TRBV6-5	TRBJ2-2	TRBD1	TGTGCCAGCAGTATCGACAGGGCGAACACCGGGGAGCTGTTTTTT	CASSIDRANTGELFF
NA	TRBV6-4	TRBJ2-1	TRBD2	TGTGCCAGCAGTGACGGCGGGGGTGGGAATGAGCAGTTCTTC	CASSDGGGGNEQFF
NA	TRBV19	TRBJ2-3	NA	TGTGCCAGCCACACGCCGGGTGGTGGAAGCACAGATACGCAGTATTTT	CASHTPGGGSTDTQYF
few	TRBV5-1	TRBJ1-5	TRBD1	TGCGCCAGCAGCTTGGGGGACAGGGGTAGGGAGCCCCAGCATTTT	CASSLGDRGREPQHF
NA	TRBV11-2	TRBJ1-6	TRBD1	TGTGCCAGCAGCAACACCGGGACAGGGGATTCACCCCTCCACTTT	CASSNTGTGDSPLHF
NA	TRBV14	TRBJ2-5	NA	TGTGCCAGCAGCCAAGTTGTTGGAGGGCTGGGGGAGACCCAGTACTTC	CASSQVVGGLGETQYF
NA	TRBV19	TRBJ1-1	NA	TGTGCCAGTATTAGCACTGAAGCTTTCTTT	CASISTEAFF
NA	TRBV9	TRBJ2-7	NA	TGTGCCAGCAGCGTAGGGGCGGGAAGCTCCTACGAGCAGTACTTC	CASSVGAGSSYEQYF
NA	TRBV19	TRBJ2-1	TRBD2	TGTGCCAGTAACCTAGCGGGGGGCCTCAATGAGCAGTTCTTC	CASNLAGGLNEQFF